Below are 14 T cell receptor beta chains sequenced from a single sample in a study of cytomegalovirus exposure and HLA in healthy donors. Measured with immunoSEQ multiplex PCR; TCRdb has only the in-frame clones, and not every one. The sample has about 70,000 clones, around 94% seen once. Sequenced input: PBMCs. The source of these receptors is a man between 18 and 29 years old in good health and CMV-seropositive.

V gene TRBV7-9 combines with J gene TRBJ1-1, with D unresolved. In germline, CDR1 is SEHNR, CDR2 FQNEAQ (reference sequence). This CDR3 has 14 amino acids. V was clipped by 4 bases and J by 5 bases, with 14 bases between them. The CDR3 sequence is CASSYPPPGTEAFF. The CDR3 DNA reads TGTGCCAGCAGCTACCCCCCCCCGGGGACTGAAGCTTTCTTT.

J is TRBJ1-1 and V is TRBV5-1; a weak D match, TRBD1 (5 bases). The V gene lost 0 bases and the J gene lost 0 bases, with 9 bases spanning the gap. The CDR3 spans 15 residues. Germline CDR1 reads SGHRS; CDR2 reads YFSETQ. The DNA for the CDR3 is TGCGCCAGCAGCTTGGTCGGGGGTATGAACACTGAAGCTTTCTTT. Amino acid sequence: CASSLVGGMNTEAFF.

The count of this clone is one. This chain connects TRBV12-5 to TRBJ2-7, with TRBD1 matching over 8 bases. The CDR3 spans 13 residues. Germline loops: CDR1 LGHNT, CDR2 FRNRAP. Trimming removed 7 bases from V and 5 bases from J; junction bases left unmatched: 7. The CDR3 spells CASARTGSHEQYF. The CDR3 DNA reads TGTGCTAGTGCCCGGACAGGGAGTCACGAGCAGTACTTC.

The chain has TRBV10-3 and TRBJ2-5; no definite D call. The length of the CDR3 is 14 residues. Germline lookup yields CDR1 ENHRY and CDR2 SYGVKD. Trimming left V 1 base short and J 1 base short, with 7 bases between. CDR3 residues: CAISELASQETQYF. The CDR3, as DNA: TGTGCCATCAGTGAGTTAGCTAGCCAAGAGACCCAGTACTTC.

V is TRBV28 and J is TRBJ1-5; a possible D gene is TRBD1 (5 bases). The CDR3 is 15 amino acids. Germline-derived CDR1 and CDR2 are MDHEN and SYDVKM. The V gene lost 5 bases and the J gene lost 7 bases, with 18 bases spanning the gap. For the CDR3, the DNA is TGTGCCAGCAGTGGGGGGTGGGGGGTGAAGCAGCCCCAGCATTTT. Translation gives CASSGGWGVKQPQHF.

The chain recombines TRBV10-3 with TRBJ2-3; 10 bases line up with TRBD2. There are 15 residues in the CDR3. Germline CDR1 and CDR2: ENHRY and SYGVKD. The ends lost 3 bases at V and 7 bases at J; junction bases unmatched: 7. The CDR3 protein is CAISDEREGLYTQYF. DNA of the CDR3: TGTGCCATCAGTGATGAGCGGGAGGGCCTATATACGCAGTATTTT.

The rearrangement links TRBV28 to TRBJ2-7; 12 positions agree with TRBD2. After removal of 7 bases from V and 3 bases from J, the junction contained 4 bases not matched to a gene. Germline-derived CDR1 and CDR2 are MDHEN and SYDVKM. The CDR3 is 14 amino acids. This chain's CDR3 is CASTSTSGGYEQYF. DNA of the CDR3: TGTGCCAGCACCTCGACTAGCGGGGGCTACGAGCAGTACTTC.

This clone was seen just once. The V call is TRBV2, the J call TRBJ2-5, with 8 bases aligning to TRBD2. Germline V gene sequence: CDR1 SNHLY, CDR2 FYNNEI. V shed 4 bases, J shed 4 bases, and the junction held 17 bases outside the gene matches. The CDR3 length is 18 residues. CDR3 DNA: TGTGCCAGCAGTGCATACACTCCCGGGACTAGTCAAGGAGAGACCCAGTACTTC. This translates into CASSAYTPGTSQGETQYF.

The sample holds many counts of this clone. The CDR3 DNA follows: TGCGCCAGCAGCTTGAATCAGGGTGTCGGAACCGGGGAGCTGTTTTTT. Encoded protein: CASSLNQGVGTGELFF. The genes are TRBV5-1 and TRBJ2-2, with TRBD1 as a possible D gene (5 bases). The CDR3 covers 16 residues. Germline CDR1 reads SGHRS; CDR2 reads YFSETQ. The ends were cut back, 1 base at V and 5 bases at J, with 15 bases in the middle. Full variable domain (missing parts from reference TRBV5-1 and TRBJ2-2): KAGVTQTPRYLIKTRGQQVTLSCSPISGHRSVSWYQQTPGQGLQFLFEYFSETQRNKGNFPGRFSGRQFSNSRSEMNVSTLELGDSALYLCASSLNQGVGTGELFFGEGSRLTVL.

DNA for the CDR3: TGTGCCTGGAAACCGACAGGGGTAGCCCAGCCCCAGCATTTT. Protein product: CAWKPTGVAQPQHF. The J gene is TRBJ1-5, the V gene TRBV30, with 8 nucleotides matching TRBD1. Germline loops: CDR1 GTSNPN, CDR2 SVGIG (reference sequence). The CDR3 contains 14 residues. The trim removed 4 bases at V and 7 bases at J, leaving 9 bases unmatched. The complete variable domain, with remaining parts taken from reference TRBV30 and TRBJ1-5, reads SQTIHQWPATLVQPVGSPLSLECTVEGTSNPNLYWYRQAAGRGLQLLFYSVGIGQISSEVPQNLSASRPQDRQFILSSKKLLLSDSGFYLCAWKPTGVAQPQHFGDGTRLSIL.

The V gene is TRBV28, the J gene TRBJ2-5; the D gene is possibly TRBD1 (5 bases). V lost 6 bases and J lost 0, with 11 bases in between. Germline V gene data show CDR1 as MDHEN and CDR2 as SYDVKM. The CDR3 extends over 14 amino acids. The chain's CDR3 is CASRRQQYQETQYF. The CDR3 coding sequence is TGTGCCAGCAGAAGACAGCAATACCAAGAGACCCAGTACTTC.

The V call is TRBV6-1, the J call TRBJ1-1; D uncertain. Germline V lookup: CDR1 MNHNS, CDR2 SASEGT. CDR3 length: 13 amino acids. Trimming left V 11 bases short and J 5 bases short, with 18 bases between. Written as DNA, the CDR3 is TGTGCCGCTTGGACTTGGCAACAGACTGAAGCTTTCTTT. This sequence encodes CAAWTWQQTEAFF.

The gene calls are TRBV15 and TRBJ2-1, with TRBD2 matching 10 bases. The V segment lost 6 bases and the J segment 8 bases; nucleotides outside the gene matches: 7. The CDR3 sequence is 14 residues long. Germline V gene data show CDR1 as LNHNV and CDR2 as YYDKDF (reference sequence). DNA for the CDR3: TGTGCCACCAGGGAGACTAGCGGGTCTGATGAGCAGTTCTTC. Amino acids: CATRETSGSDEQFF.

The genes are TRBV11-2 and TRBJ1-4; no clear D. The CDR3 length is 12 residues. The germline V and J ends were trimmed by 1 base and 7 bases, with 4 bases remaining between them. Germline-derived CDR1 and CDR2 are SGHAT and FQNNGV. Here the CDR3 reads CASSLAGEKLFF. DNA of the CDR3: TGTGCCAGCAGCTTAGCGGGTGAAAAACTGTTTTTT.